The 20 T cell receptor beta chains reported below all come from one sample, sequenced in a study of T-cell memory formation after mild COVID-19. TCRdb ran MiXCR on the 5' RACE reads and lists one entry per CDR3 protein. The sample includes about 390,000 distinct CDR3 sequences, around a fifth seen only once; the top ten take under 15%. The sequenced sample consisted of PBMCs or a T cell subset sorted from them (not recorded which). The receptors originated from an adult woman who had mild COVID-19 (a few samples of this study predate the infection). Cell type and time point are not known.

This clonotype was observed a few times. The rearrangement joins TRBV18 to TRBJ2-1; D possibly corresponds to TRBD2 (7 bases). Germline-derived CDR1 and CDR2 are KGHSH and LQKENI. CDR3 length equals 13 residues. Trimming took 3 bases from V and 8 from J, leaving 11 bases between them. CDR3 protein: CASSPGGPHEQFF. The DNA of the CDR3 is TGTGCCAGCTCACCCGGGGGGCCGCATGAGCAGTTCTTC.

This clonotype came up a few times. This rearrangement joins TRBV7-2 to TRBJ1-6; TRBD1 matches at 7 bases. CDR3 length: 15 amino acids. Trimming removed 2 bases from V and 7 bases from J; junction bases left unmatched: 5. Germline assignment: CDR1 SGHTA and CDR2 FQGNSA. The CDR3 protein is CASSLNQGGNSPLHF. CDR3 bases: TGTGCCAGCAGCTTAAATCAGGGGGGGAATTCACCCCTCCACTTT.

This clonotype came up a few times. J is TRBJ2-3 and V is TRBV20-1; 13 nucleotides line up with TRBD2. Germline V lookup: CDR1 DFQATT, CDR2 SNEGSKA (reference sequence). The CDR3 totals 13 residues. The CDR3 region has the DNA TGCAGCACTAGCGGGGGGGGGACAGATACGCAGTATTTT. This translates into CSTSGGGTDTQYF.

The chain combines TRBV7-6 with TRBJ2-1; D not resolved. The V end lost 0 bases, the J end lost 0 bases, and 9 bases lay between the germline ends. This CDR3 has 16 residues. Germline V gene data show CDR1 as SGHVS and CDR2 as FNYEAQ. The CDR3 region is CASSLAHRSSYNEQFF. CDR3 coding DNA: TGTGCCAGCAGCTTAGCGCACCGGAGCTCCTACAATGAGCAGTTCTTC.

This rearrangement joins TRBV6-5 to TRBJ1-1; D is ambiguous. Germline V gives CDR1 MNHEY, CDR2 SVGAGI. V shed 7 bases and J shed 0 bases, with 3 bases lying between them. The CDR3 length is 11 residues. DNA for the CDR3: TGTGCCAGCACCATGAACACTGAAGCTTTCTTT. As protein: CASTMNTEAFF.

The rearrangement links TRBV30 to TRBJ2-7; D gene unclear. The CDR3 sequence is 12 residues long. Germline V CDR1 and CDR2: GTSNPN, SVGIG (reference sequence). Trimming stripped 1 base from V and 0 bases from J, with 4 bases between. Written as DNA, the CDR3 is TGTGCCTGGAGTGGGGTCTCCTACGAGCAGTACTTC. Its translation is CAWSGVSYEQYF.

The gene calls are TRBV5-6 and TRBJ2-1; TRBD2 matches at 7 bases. This CDR3 contains 15 residues. The germline V gene has CDR1 SGHDT and CDR2 YYEEEE. Trimming removed 2 bases from V and 6 bases from J; junction bases left unmatched: 8. In nucleotides, the CDR3 is TGTGCCAGCAGCTTCGCCACGGGGGGAGGCAATGAGCAGTTCTTC. The encoded protein is CASSFATGGGNEQFF. The entire variable domain, with the rest obtained from reference TRBV5-6 and TRBJ2-1, is as follows: DAGVTQSPTHLIKTRGQQVTLRCSPKSGHDTVSWYQQALGQGPQFIFQYYEEEERQRGNFPDRFSGHQFPNYSSELNVNALLLGDSALYLCASSFATGGGNEQFFGPGTRLTVL.

The rearrangement links TRBV4-1 to TRBJ2-5; 14 bases are shared with TRBD2. The CDR3 length is 17 residues. Germline V lookup: CDR1 MGHRA, CDR2 YSYEKL. V shed 6 bases and J 1 base; nucleotides not matched to a gene: 7. The CDR3 DNA sequence: TGCGCCAGCAGTCCCGGACTAGCGGGGGGCATCCAAGAGACCCAGTACTTC. It specifies CASSPGLAGGIQETQYF.

V gene TRBV7-8 combines with J gene TRBJ2-3, with D possibly matching TRBD2 (5 bases). With 3 bases removed from V and 3 bases from J, the gap between germline ends came to 13 bases. Germline assignment: CDR1 SGHVS and CDR2 FQNEAQ. CDR3 length: 15 amino acids. Written as DNA, the CDR3 is TGTGCCAGCAGCTTCAGGAGGATGGGTACAGATACGCAGTATTTT. Translation: CASSFRRMGTDTQYF.

This clonotype has just a few counts. The chain uses TRBV6-5 and TRBJ2-3, with D hard to call. The CDR3 contains 12 residues. Per germline, CDR1 MNHEY and CDR2 SVGAGI. The V and J ends lost 5 bases and 5 bases respectively, with 8 bases between them. Here the CDR3 reads CASSPSRDTQYF. For the CDR3, the DNA is TGTGCCAGCAGTCCCAGTAGAGATACGCAGTATTTT.

On this clonotype itself: An end of the junction does not agree with germline; a read error may underlie this. The gene calls are TRBV6-5 and TRBJ2-7; D possibly uses TRBD1 or TRBD2 (6 bases each). CDR1 and CDR2 from the germline V gene are MNHEY and SVGAGI. The CDR3 length is 13 residues. The CDR3 DNA reads TGTGCCAGCAGTTACTCGAATAGGGGGGCACTAGCTTTC. Translating gives CASSYSNRGALAF.

The chain employs TRBV5-5 and TRBJ1-2, with a weak D call TRBD1 (6 bases). Germline CDR1 SGHKS, CDR2 YYEKEE (reference sequence). The CDR3 runs 13 residues. V was pared by 4 bases and J by 4 bases, with 11 bases between. The CDR3 loop reads CASSRQGLYGYTF. CDR3 nucleotide sequence: TGTGCCAGCAGCAGGCAGGGGCTCTATGGCTACACCTTC.

This clonotype has just a few counts. The J gene is TRBJ2-1, the V gene TRBV20-1, with unresolved D. V lost 0 bases and J 10 bases, leaving 7 bases between the germline ends. CDR3 length: 11 amino acids. The germline CDR1 and CDR2 sequences are DFQATT and SNEGSKA (reference sequence). CDR3 in amino acids: CSAREVGEQFF. DNA for the CDR3: TGCAGTGCTAGAGAGGTGGGGGAGCAGTTCTTC.

In DNA, the CDR3 is TGTGCCAGCATCTCCTCAGGGACAGAGAACACTGAAGCTTTCTTT. This translates into CASISSGTENTEAFF. The chain employs TRBV6-5 and TRBJ1-1; 7 bases align to TRBD1. Germline V gene lookup returns CDR1 MNHEY and CDR2 SVGAGI. CDR3 length: 15 amino acids. Trimming took 7 bases from V and 1 from J; bases not matched to a gene: 9.

This clonotype was recorded at least ten times. The chain joins TRBV7-8 to TRBJ2-7; D is possibly TRBD2 (6 bases). CDR1 and CDR2 (germline): SGHVS, FQNEAQ. Trimming shortened V by 0 bases and J by 0 bases, and 12 bases separated the two germline ends. The CDR3 spans 16 residues. In DNA, the CDR3 is TGTGCCAGCAGCTTAGCGGAGGGGTTCAGCTCCTACGAGCAGTACTTC. Its translation is CASSLAEGFSSYEQYF.

The chain has TRBV5-1 and TRBJ2-3, with D maybe TRBD2 (6 bases). Germline lookup yields CDR1 SGHRS and CDR2 YFSETQ. This CDR3 has 14 residues. Trimming stripped 3 bases from V and 2 bases from J, with 10 bases between. The CDR3 loop is CASSSGLHTDTQYF. The CDR3 DNA sequence: TGCGCCAGCAGCTCGGGACTCCACACAGATACGCAGTATTTT.

CDR3 residues: CASSLSLGNYGYTF. As DNA, the CDR3 is TGTGCCAGCAGCTTGAGCCTCGGTAACTATGGCTACACCTTC. The J gene is TRBJ1-2, the V gene TRBV7-8; no clear D gene. The germline gives CDR1 SGHVS, CDR2 FQNEAQ. The CDR3 contains 14 residues. V was shortened by 3 bases and J by 1 base, with 9 bases between the two germline ends.

This clonotype was recorded a few times. V and J are TRBV7-8 and TRBJ1-1; D may be TRBD1 (6 bases). Trimming cost V 0 bases and J 6 bases, with 11 bases left between them. The CDR3 length is 14 residues. CDR1 is SGHVS and CDR2 is FQNEAQ in the germline V gene. In DNA, the CDR3 is TGTGCCAGCAGCTTAGCATCCCACAGGGCTGAAGCTTTCTTT. It encodes CASSLASHRAEAFF.

V gene TRBV18 combines with J gene TRBJ2-1; D is unresolved. Trimming cost V 3 bases and J 0 bases, with 12 bases left between them. Germline V gene data show CDR1 as KGHSH and CDR2 as LQKENI. The CDR3 has 16 amino acids. CDR3 DNA sequence: TGTGCCAGCTCACCTCTACCGAAAAGCTCCTACAATGAGCAGTTCTTC. Translating gives CASSPLPKSSYNEQFF.

V usage is TRBV5-1 and J usage is TRBJ1-2; D perhaps matches TRBD1 (6 bases). In germline, CDR1 is SGHRS, CDR2 YFSETQ. V was cut by 0 bases and J by 0 bases, with 18 bases left in between. The length of the CDR3 is 18 residues. The CDR3 DNA reads TGCGCCAGCAGCTTGGTGTATTCTAGGACAGATCCTAACTATGGCTACACCTTC. Amino acid sequence: CASSLVYSRTDPNYGYTF.